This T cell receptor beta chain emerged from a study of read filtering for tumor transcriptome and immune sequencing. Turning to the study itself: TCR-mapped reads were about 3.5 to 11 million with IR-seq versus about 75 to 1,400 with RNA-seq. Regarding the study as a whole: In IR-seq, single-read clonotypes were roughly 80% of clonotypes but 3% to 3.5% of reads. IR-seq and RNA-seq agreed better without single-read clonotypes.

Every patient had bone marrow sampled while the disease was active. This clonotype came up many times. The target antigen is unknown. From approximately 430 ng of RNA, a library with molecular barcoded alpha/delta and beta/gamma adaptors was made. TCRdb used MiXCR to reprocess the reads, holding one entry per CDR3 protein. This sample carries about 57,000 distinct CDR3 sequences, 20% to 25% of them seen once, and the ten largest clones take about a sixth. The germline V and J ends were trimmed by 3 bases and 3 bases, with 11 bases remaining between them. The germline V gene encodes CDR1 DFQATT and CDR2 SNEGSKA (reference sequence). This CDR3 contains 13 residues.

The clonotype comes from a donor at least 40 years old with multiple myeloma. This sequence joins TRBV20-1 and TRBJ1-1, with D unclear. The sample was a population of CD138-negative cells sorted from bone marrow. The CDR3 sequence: CSARVLLDTEAFF. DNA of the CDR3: TGCAGTGCTAGGGTCCTCCTGGACACTGAAGCTTTCTTT.